The clone carrying this TCR beta chain was observed many times. The CDR3 totals 15 residues. The germline V gene encodes CDR1 MNHEY and CDR2 SVGAGI. V dropped 10 bases and J dropped 0; count of bases not matched to a gene: 12. The sample is drawn from a study of human T cells and chemical hapten exposure. Study-wide background: The patient population, which was mostly female, had alopecia areata, totalis or universalis.

TCRdb re-called the RACE reads through MiXCR, storing one row per CDR3 protein. The sample holds 330,000 or so distinct CDR3 sequences, nearly 6.5% seen once. Time point here: patch test 2, 6 weeks after DPC sensitization. Noted treatment: therapeutic diphenylcyclopropenone sensitization with weekly scalp DPC. The clonotype originates from a young woman with alopecia areata. Some clones in this sample may be carry-over from other donors' samples. The chain joins TRBV6-5 to TRBJ2-7, with 7 bases that match TRBD1. The sample was whole blood, taken in connection with sensitization to the hapten diphenylcyclopropenone (DPC). CDR3 nucleotide sequence: TGTGCCACTAGCTGGGACAGTGAAAGCTCCTACGAGCAGTACTTC. Its translation: CATSWDSESSYEQYF.